Listed below are T cell receptor beta chains from one sample, sequenced in a study of T cell repertoires in cytomegalovirus infection. TCRdb fed the reads into MiXCR, producing one record per CDR3 protein. This table holds about 920,000 distinct CDR3 sequences, 30% to 40% found once. Their antigen targets remain unknown. This specimen consisted of cultured CD8+ T cells from PBMCs, obtained from culture after CMV antigen stimulation. These receptor sequences come from a human donor in good health (CMV status not recorded). Some clones in this sample may be carry-over from other donors' samples. Each CDR3 is given without its conserved first and last residue.

j_call: TRBJ2-5; v_call: TRBV20-1; cdr3_aa: SAPAQNQETQY
j_call: TRBJ1-1; v_call: TRBV12-5; cdr3_aa: ASGLGDVTEAF
j_call: TRBJ1-5; v_call: TRBV5-8; cdr3_aa: ASDPTGWDQPQH
j_call: TRBJ1-2; v_call: TRBV10-3; cdr3_aa: AISESTLATYGYT
j_call: TRBJ2-7; v_call: TRBV13; cdr3_aa: ASSLGRSGGAYYEQY
j_call: TRBJ2-1; v_call: TRBV6-5; cdr3_aa: ASSFGRGATGEQF
j_call: TRBJ1-5; v_call: TRBV4-1; cdr3_aa: ASSQDAPQGSNQPQH
j_call: TRBJ2-3; v_call: TRBV6-1; cdr3_aa: ASSALAGGFSTDTQY
j_call: TRBJ2-3; v_call: TRBV19; cdr3_aa: ASSTPGQEHPGDTQY
j_call: TRBJ1-3; v_call: TRBV4-1; cdr3_aa: TSSQDSVSGNTIY
j_call: TRBJ1-1; v_call: TRBV7-9; cdr3_aa: ASKGGNTEAF
j_call: TRBJ1-2; v_call: TRBV7-6; cdr3_aa: ASSLVGVGYGYT
j_call: TRBJ2-5; v_call: TRBV6-8; cdr3_aa: ASSSPLFTGQETQY
j_call: TRBJ1-5; v_call: TRBV6-6; cdr3_aa: ASSLRGYRVKH
j_call: TRBJ2-2; v_call: TRBV10-3; cdr3_aa: AISDLNGAPGELF
j_call: TRBJ1-5; v_call: TRBV18; cdr3_aa: ASSPEGMQPQH
j_call: TRBJ1-2; v_call: TRBV19; cdr3_aa: ATTLEGARGYT
j_call: TRBJ1-5; v_call: TRBV19; cdr3_aa: ASTLSGGAYNQPQH
j_call: TRBJ1-1; v_call: TRBV6-2/TRBV6-3; cdr3_aa: ASSYYPGKYPEAF
j_call: TRBJ2-2; v_call: TRBV7-2; cdr3_aa: ASSLNGQANTGELF
j_call: TRBJ2-2; v_call: TRBV6-5; cdr3_aa: ASSRQRWGGELF
j_call: TRBJ1-4; v_call: TRBV27; cdr3_aa: ASSPGQEREKLF
j_call: TRBJ1-5; v_call: TRBV28; cdr3_aa: ASRDSPRSDQPQH
j_call: TRBJ2-1; v_call: TRBV4-1; cdr3_aa: ASSQDGAGGVGREF
j_call: TRBJ2-6; v_call: TRBV4-3; cdr3_aa: ASSLTSGVNGANVLT
j_call: TRBJ1-1; v_call: TRBV4-2; cdr3_aa: ASSPGTLEAF